A single sample gave rise to the 22 T cell receptor beta chains below, sequenced in a study of shared clonotypes between healthy human individuals. The repertoire was sequenced with immunoSEQ multiplex PCR; TCRdb's copy has only in-frame clones and lacks some. This table holds around 610,000 clones, around 96% found once. Naive CD8 cells lacked CD45RO and underwent positive selection for CCR7, leaving out terminally differentiated effector memory CD45RA+ cells. Material: naive CD8+ T cells sorted from blood. The receptor set was obtained from a woman aged 25-40 years in good health.

The chain joins TRBV28 to TRBJ2-7; 7 positions match TRBD2. The CDR3 runs to 15 residues. J gave up 3 bases and V 7 bases, and 12 bases lay outside the gene matches. Per germline, CDR1 MDHEN and CDR2 SYDVKM. CDR3 sequence reads: CASKGEGGPYYEQYF. The DNA of the CDR3 is TGTGCCAGCAAGGGTGAGGGAGGGCCTTACTACGAGCAGTACTTC.

The chain links TRBV25-1 to TRBJ1-3; D unclear. The CDR3 is 14 residues long. The V and J ends lost 4 bases and 0 bases respectively, with 7 bases between them. Germline lookup yields CDR1 MGHDK and CDR2 SYGVNS. This chain's CDR3 is CASSAASSGNTIYF. CDR3 coding DNA: TGTGCCAGCAGTGCGGCTAGCTCTGGAAACACCATATATTTT.

This chain joins TRBV29-1 and TRBJ2-2; 7 nucleotides agree with TRBD2. Trimming took 4 bases from V and 2 from J; bases not matched to a gene: 10. The CDR3 consists of 16 residues. Germline lookup yields CDR1 SQVTM and CDR2 ANQGSEA. The chain's CDR3 is CSVGGGAGENTGELFF. CDR3 bases: TGCAGCGTTGGAGGTGGCGCGGGAGAAAACACCGGGGAGCTGTTTTTT.

The chain has TRBV4-2 and TRBJ2-5; TRBD1 matches 10 bases. The J call is doubtful: the DNA matches TRBJ2-7 better. The CDR3 sequence is 17 residues long. Per the germline V gene, CDR1 is LGHNA and CDR2 is YNFKEQ. The CDR3 is CASSQEGGQGESYEQYF. The CDR3 bases are TGTGCCAGCAGCCAAGAGGGAGGACAGGGGGAATCCTACGAGCAGTACTTC.

The chain links TRBV2 to TRBJ2-7, with unresolved D. Germline V gene sequence: CDR1 SNHLY, CDR2 FYNNEI. The CDR3 is 13 residues long. The ends were cut back, 6 bases at V and 0 bases at J, with 9 bases in the middle. The CDR3 nucleotides are TGTGCCAGCAGACCGATTAGCTCCTACGAGCAGTACTTC. Its protein is CASRPISSYEQYF. Drawing the rest from reference TRBV2 and TRBJ2-7, the complete variable domain is EPEVTQTPSHQVTQMGQEVILRCVPISNHLYFYWYRQILGQKVEFLVSFYNNEISEKSEIFDDQFSVERPDGSNFTLKIRSTKLEDSAMYFCASRPISSYEQYFGPGTRLTVT.

In this sample, this clone turned up once. V is TRBV14 and J is TRBJ2-3; TRBD2 matches at 7 bases. CDR1 and CDR2 (germline): SGHDN, FVKESK. CDR3 length equals 18 residues. V shed 2 bases, J shed 2 bases, and the junction held 13 bases outside the gene matches. The CDR3: CASSQFLAGDSNTDTQYF. DNA of the CDR3: TGTGCCAGCAGCCAATTTCTCGCGGGAGATTCGAACACAGATACGCAGTATTTT.

The chain has TRBV4-2 and TRBJ2-7; 7 bases align to TRBD2. CDR1 and CDR2 (germline): LGHNA, YNFKEQ. V shed 0 bases and J 3 bases; nucleotides not matched to a gene: 5. This CDR3 has 15 amino acids. The CDR3 DNA follows: TGTGCCAGCAGCCAAGATTTAGGGGAGGGCTACGAGCAGTACTTC. This gives the protein CASSQDLGEGYEQYF.

This clone was counted a single time. The chain joins TRBV27 to TRBJ2-3; no definite D call. CDR3 length: 15 amino acids. The germline V gene encodes CDR1 MNHEY and CDR2 SMNVEV (reference sequence). V lost 3 bases and J lost 1, with 11 bases in between. The CDR3 DNA reads TGTGCCAGCAGTTTTTTCACACAAGGCACAGATACGCAGTATTTT. Translated, it gives CASSFFTQGTDTQYF.

This chain joins TRBV4-1 and TRBJ2-7; tentative D call: TRBD1 (6 bases). Germline loops: CDR1 MGHRA, CDR2 YSYEKL. This CDR3 has 13 residues. The V and J ends lost 4 bases and 5 bases respectively, with 12 bases between them. The CDR3 DNA reads TGCGCCAGCAGCCCCTCAGGGGTACACGAGCAGTACTTC. This codes for CASSPSGVHEQYF.

The chain links TRBV5-1 to TRBJ1-1, with D unresolved. Germline CDR1 is SGHRS and CDR2 is YFSETQ. The CDR3 is made up of 14 amino acids. Between the trimmed V and J ends, which lost 5 bases and 1 base, there was a span of 12 bases. CDR3 in DNA: TGCGCCAGCAGGTTCTTCGACACGAACACTGAAGCTTTCTTT. Translating gives CASRFFDTNTEAFF.

The CDR3 is CASSQAGAPYEQYF. CDR3 DNA: TGCGCCAGCAGCCAAGCAGGGGCCCCCTACGAGCAGTACTTC. The chain links TRBV4-1 to TRBJ2-7; tentative D call: TRBD1 (6 bases). V lost 1 base and J 2 bases, leaving 9 bases between the germline ends. The germline V gene has CDR1 MGHRA and CDR2 YSYEKL. This CDR3 spans 14 amino acids.

The chain uses TRBV7-8 and TRBJ2-3, with unresolved D. Looked up from germline, CDR1 is SGHVS and CDR2 is FQNEAQ. Between the trimmed V and J ends, which lost 5 bases and 4 bases, there was a span of 13 bases. CDR3 size: 14 residues. CDR3 coding DNA: TGTGCCAGCAGCCCACGGCAGCGACCAGATACGCAGTATTTT. Translating it yields CASSPRQRPDTQYF. The whole variable domain, filled in from reference TRBV7-8 and TRBJ2-3, reads GAGVSQSPRYKVAKRGQDVALRCDPISGHVSLFWYQQALGQGPEFLTYFQNEAQLDKSGLPSDRFFAERPEGSVSTLKIQRTQQEDSAVYLCASSPRQRPDTQYFGPGTRLTVL.

Details on this clone: Other DNA sequences of this sample code for an identical CDR3. This rearrangement joins TRBV28 to TRBJ2-1, with D possibly being TRBD1 (6 bases). V was clipped by 5 bases and J by 4 bases, with 6 bases between them. This CDR3 contains 12 residues. Looked up from germline, CDR1 is MDHEN and CDR2 is SYDVKM. CDR3: CASSRGYNEQFF. The DNA for the CDR3 is TGTGCCAGCAGTAGGGGGTACAATGAGCAGTTCTTC.

V and J are TRBV29-1 and TRBJ1-1; D is unclear. V lost 4 bases and J 0 bases, leaving 6 bases between the germline ends. Germline V gene lookup returns CDR1 SQVTM and CDR2 ANQGSEA. This CDR3 spans 12 amino acids. The CDR3 nucleotides read TGCAGCGTTGTCACGGTGAACACTGAAGCTTTCTTT. Its translation is CSVVTVNTEAFF.

V and J are TRBV6-1 and TRBJ2-7; D perhaps matches TRBD1 (6 bases). The CDR3 has 15 residues. In germline, CDR1 is MNHNS, CDR2 SASEGT. Trimming left V 2 bases short and J 0 bases short, with 11 bases between. The CDR3 is CASSERAGVSYEQYF. The CDR3 nucleotides read TGTGCCAGCAGTGAAAGGGCAGGGGTCTCCTACGAGCAGTACTTC.

The V call is TRBV30, the J call TRBJ2-1; either TRBD1 or TRBD2 may supply D (5 bases each). Germline V gene data show CDR1 as GTSNPN and CDR2 as SVGIG (reference sequence). CDR3 size: 15 residues. V shed 2 bases and J shed 0 bases, with 11 bases lying between them. Written as DNA, the CDR3 is TGTGCCTGGAGTCCTTCGAGGGGCTCCTACAATGAGCAGTTCTTC. Protein sequence: CAWSPSRGSYNEQFF.

This sequence joins TRBV7-9 and TRBJ2-1, with 7 bases matching TRBD1. The CDR3 loop spans 14 amino acids. Looked up from germline, CDR1 is SEHNR and CDR2 is FQNEAQ (reference sequence). Trimming at V came to 5 bases and at J to 9 bases, leaving 10 bases not matched to a gene. The CDR3 coding sequence is TGTGCCAGCAGCGCAACCCCCCCAGGGGGTGAGCAGTTCTTC. Its translation: CASSATPPGGEQFF. Based on the CDR3 plus reference TRBV7-9 and TRBJ2-1, the full variable domain is DTGVSQNPRHKITKRGQNVTFRCDPISEHNRLYWYRQTLGQGPEFLTYFQNEAQLEKSRLLSDRFSAERPKGSFSTLEIQRTEQGDSAMYLCASSATPPGGEQFFGPGTRLTVL.

This chain connects TRBV11-2 to TRBJ2-7; 7 nucleotides match TRBD2. V was pared by 1 base and J by 5 bases, with 14 bases of the junction left unmatched. In germline, CDR1 is SGHAT, CDR2 FQNNGV. The CDR3 totals 17 residues. CDR3 sequence: CASSLGILRESTHEQYF. DNA of the CDR3: TGTGCCAGCAGCTTAGGAATTTTGCGGGAGTCGACCCACGAGCAGTACTTC.

The V and J genes are TRBV2 and TRBJ2-1, with TRBD2 matching over 8 bases. Germline V gene sequence: CDR1 SNHLY, CDR2 FYNNEI. Losses at the gene ends were 6 bases for V and 0 bases for J; bases not matched to a gene: 1. The CDR3 contains 14 residues. DNA for the CDR3: TGTGCCAGCAGCGCGGGAGGCTCCTACAATGAGCAGTTCTTC. Translation: CASSAGGSYNEQFF.

In DNA, the CDR3 is TGTGCCAGCAGCTTACCGGGACAGGGGTTTGAGACCCAGTACTTC. Translation gives CASSLPGQGFETQYF. The rearrangement uses TRBV7-8 and TRBJ2-5, with 10 bases that match TRBD1. Germline CDR1 SGHVS, CDR2 FQNEAQ. The ends lost 2 bases at V and 5 bases at J; junction bases unmatched: 5. The CDR3 is 15 amino acids.

The rearrangement uses TRBV27 and TRBJ1-1; no firm D call. The V gene's germline CDR1 is MNHEY and CDR2 SMNVEV (reference sequence). The CDR3 extends over 14 amino acids. Trimming cost V 3 bases and J 1 base, with 9 bases left between them. This CDR3 is CASSFRRSNTEAFF. CDR3 bases: TGTGCCAGCAGTTTTCGAAGGTCGAACACTGAAGCTTTCTTT.

The gene calls are TRBV28 and TRBJ2-7; D may match TRBD1 or TRBD2 (5 bases each). Germline V gene data show CDR1 as MDHEN and CDR2 as SYDVKM. Trimming removed 3 bases from V and 6 bases from J, with 15 bases in between. The CDR3 covers 14 residues. The CDR3 nucleotides read TGTGCCAGCAGTTTTACATTAGGGGCGGGCGAGCAGTACTTC. It codes for CASSFTLGAGEQYF. Looking up the rest from reference TRBV28 and TRBJ2-7 gives the full variable domain: DVKVTQSSRYLVKRTGEKVFLECVQDMDHENMFWYRQDPGLGLRLIYFSYDVKMKEKGDIPEGYSVSREKKERFSLILESASTNQTSMYLCASSFTLGAGEQYFGPGTRLTVT.